These 29 T cell receptor beta chains share one sample of origin, sequenced in a study of cytomegalovirus exposure and HLA in healthy donors. The PCR made use of 60 Vbeta and 13 Jbeta primers. Measured with immunoSEQ multiplex PCR; TCRdb has only the in-frame clones, and not every one. The repertoire holds roughly 200,000 clones, with around 77% as singletons. Material for sequencing was PBMCs. The receptor set was obtained from a man aged 55 to 69 in good health and CMV-seronegative.

The DNA of the CDR3 is TGTGCCAGCAGCCATGAGGAGACCCAGTACTTC. This sequence encodes CASSHEETQYF. The chain uses TRBV14 and TRBJ2-5; the D is unclear. Germline-derived CDR1 and CDR2 are SGHDN and FVKESK. CDR3 length equals 11 residues. Trimming left V 3 bases short and J 5 bases short, with 4 bases between. Variable domain in full (rest from reference TRBV14 and TRBJ2-5): EAGVTQFPSHSVIEKGQTVTLRCDPISGHDNLYWYRRVMGKEIKFLLHFVKESKQDESGMPNNRFLAERTGGTYSTLKVQPAELEDSGVYFCASSHEETQYFGPGTRLLVL.

This clone showed up just a few times. The chain combines TRBV7-9 with TRBJ2-2; 9 nucleotides match TRBD1. The CDR3 contains 16 residues. From germline, CDR1 is SEHNR and CDR2 FQNEAQ (reference sequence). The V gene end was trimmed by 8 bases and the J gene end by 3 bases; junction bases not matched to a gene: 10. For the CDR3, the DNA is TGTGCCAGCGGGGGCCCGACAGGGGGGGACACCGGGGAGCTGTTTTTT. Translating gives CASGGPTGGDTGELFF.

With regard to this clone: The junction differs from germline at one of its ends, possibly a read error. The V and J genes are TRBV7-9 and TRBJ2-3; no firm D call. The CDR3 covers 12 residues. Germline V lookup: CDR1 SEHNR, CDR2 FQNEAQ (reference sequence). CDR3 in amino acids: CSSSPPVDTQYF. The CDR3 bases are TGTTCCAGCAGCCCCCCGGTAGATACGCAGTATTTT.

V is TRBV11-2 and J is TRBJ2-1; 11 bases map to TRBD2. This CDR3 contains 18 residues. Germline V gene sequence: CDR1 SGHAT, CDR2 FQNNGV. The V segment lost 1 base and the J segment 7 bases; nucleotides outside the gene matches: 12. CDR3 DNA: TGTGCCAGCAGCTTAGCTCTCCAACTAGCGGGAGTGGCGAATGAGCAGTTCTTC. Its translation is CASSLALQLAGVANEQFF.

This clone came up a few times. CDR3 loop: CASSDGRDYEQYF. CDR3 sequence (DNA): TGTGCCAGTAGTGATGGTCGGGACTACGAGCAGTACTTC. The rearrangement uses TRBV19 and TRBJ2-7; maybe TRBD2 (5 bases). CDR1 LNHDA and CDR2 SQIVND come from the germline V gene (reference sequence). This CDR3 comprises 13 residues. V was cut by 5 bases and J by 3 bases, with 11 bases left in between. Using reference TRBV19 and TRBJ2-7 for the parts outside the CDR3, the full variable domain is DGGITQSPKYLFRKEGQNVTLSCEQNLNHDAMYWYRQDPGQGLRLIYYSQIVNDFQKGDIAEGYSVSREKKESFPLTVTSAQKNPTAFYLCASSDGRDYEQYFGPGTRLTVT.

The CDR3 bases are TGTGCCAGCTCACCACTAGGACAGGGTACGAACACTGAAGCTTTCTTT. Protein product: CASSPLGQGTNTEAFF. The V gene is TRBV18, the J gene TRBJ1-1, with 8 bases aligning to TRBD1. The germline V gene encodes CDR1 KGHSH and CDR2 LQKENI. Trimming at V came to 1 base and at J to 1 base, leaving 5 bases not matched to a gene. This CDR3 is built from 16 residues.

This chain joins TRBV5-4 and TRBJ2-5, with 7 positions matching TRBD1. The J call may not be correct, given that the DNA end is closer to TRBJ2-7. CDR3 length equals 14 residues. CDR1 and CDR2 (germline): SGHNT, YYREEE (reference sequence). The chain's CDR3 is CASSLVGGGNEQYF. The CDR3 DNA sequence: TGTGCCAGCAGCTTAGTAGGGGGCGGCAACGAGCAGTACTTC.

This clone was picked up one time. The chain recombines TRBV10-1 with TRBJ1-1, with D possibly matching TRBD1 (5 bases). Germline V gene lookup returns CDR1 WNHNN and CDR2 SYGVQD (reference sequence). Trimming removed 0 bases at V and 3 bases at J, with 11 bases between. The CDR3 spans 15 residues. CDR3 DNA sequence: TGCGCCAGCAGTGAGTCTGCCGGGACTTACACTGAAGCTTTCTTT. This sequence encodes CASSESAGTYTEAFF.

The chain combines TRBV2 with TRBJ2-1; 8 bases are shared with TRBD1. The V gene's germline CDR1 is SNHLY and CDR2 FYNNEI. The CDR3 is 15 amino acids. The ends lost 3 bases at V and 8 bases at J; junction bases unmatched: 9. The CDR3 DNA reads as TGTGCCAGCAGTGACAGGCAGGGGGCTACCGATGAGCAGTTCTTC. Amino acids: CASSDRQGATDEQFF.

The V and J genes are TRBV19 and TRBJ1-6; unclear D gene. Between the trimmed V and J ends, which lost 7 bases and 5 bases, there was a span of 12 bases. Germline V gene sequence: CDR1 LNHDA, CDR2 SQIVND (reference sequence). The length of the CDR3 is 14 residues. The CDR3 DNA reads TGTGCCAGTAAGGAGTCCCTTGATAATTCACCCCTCCACTTT. Translation gives CASKESLDNSPLHF.

The chain links TRBV4-3 to TRBJ2-7; TRBD1 agrees at 10 bases. Germline V gene sequence: CDR1 LGHNA, CDR2 YSLEER. V lost 1 base and J lost 5; bases outside the gene matches: 8. The CDR3 consists of 16 residues. The CDR3 loop is CASSQGPGQGYNEQYF. In DNA, the CDR3 is TGCGCCAGCAGCCAAGGGCCGGGACAGGGGTATAACGAGCAGTACTTC.

The V gene is TRBV7-2, the J gene TRBJ2-1; D possibly corresponds to TRBD1 (6 bases). The CDR3 runs 18 residues. CDR1 is SGHTA, CDR2 FQGNSA, per germline. Trimming stripped 2 bases from V and 1 base from J, with 18 bases between. CDR3 nucleotides: TGTGCCAGCAGCTTAACCCCAGGGGCCTTTAGTTCCTACAATGAGCAGTTCTTC. Amino acids: CASSLTPGAFSSYNEQFF.

Concerning this clone itself: No DNA is shown, since the ends of the CDR3 on it are uncertain; the CDR3 is the one TCRdb lists. This chain joins TRBV12-1 and TRBJ2-7; TRBD2, as called in the table, went unchecked against the DNA. TRBV12-1 corresponds to a pseudogene. The CDR3 comprises 20 residues, both ends counted. CDR3 protein: CASSFAVGTREIKGAYEQYF.

The chain has TRBV5-4 and TRBJ2-5; D is uncertain. Gene TRBJ2-7 matches the end of the DNA better, so the J call may be wrong. CDR1 SGHNT and CDR2 YYREEE come from the germline V gene (reference sequence). The CDR3 extends over 15 amino acids. In nucleotides, the CDR3 is TGTGCCAGCAGCTTGGAACCTTCCGGCGGACACGAGCAGTACTTC. It encodes CASSLEPSGGHEQYF.

The V and J genes are TRBV5-1 and TRBJ2-5; 7 positions match TRBD1. After removal of 4 bases from V and 1 base from J, the junction contained 4 bases not matched to a gene. The germline V gene encodes CDR1 SGHRS and CDR2 YFSETQ. The CDR3 sequence is 14 residues long. CDR3 DNA: TGCGCCAGCAGCCCGGGACAGCCCCAAGAGACCCAGTACTTC. Protein sequence: CASSPGQPQETQYF.

V is TRBV19 and J is TRBJ2-1, with a weak D call TRBD2 (5 bases). V lost 3 bases, J lost 10 bases, and 13 bases lay in between. The CDR3 extends over 13 amino acids. From germline, CDR1 is LNHDA and CDR2 SQIVND (reference sequence). This CDR3 is CASSISSTREQFF. The CDR3, as DNA: TGTGCCAGTAGTATCTCTAGCACGAGGGAGCAGTTCTTC.

The V and J genes are TRBV29-1 and TRBJ2-3; D is perhaps TRBD2 (6 bases). Germline V gives CDR1 SQVTM, CDR2 ANQGSEA. The CDR3 is 16 amino acids. Trimming took off 1 base at V and 3 bases at J, with 17 bases between the two ends. This chain's CDR3 is CSVEAPGVGWTDTQYF. In DNA form, the CDR3 reads TGCAGCGTTGAAGCACCGGGGGTTGGGTGGACAGATACGCAGTATTTT.

This clone was seen once. V is TRBV29-1 and J is TRBJ1-2; 10 positions agree with TRBD1. The germline CDR1 and CDR2 sequences are SQVTM and ANQGSEA. V lost 3 bases, J lost 7 bases, and 8 bases stayed unmatched. This CDR3 comprises 14 residues. DNA of the CDR3: TGCAGCGTTGAGACAGGGGGCTCTGCTGTTGGCTACACCTTC. It is translated as CSVETGGSAVGYTF.

J is TRBJ2-5 and V is TRBV1; TRBD1 reflects the table's D call only, with no check against the DNA. TRBV1 is reported as a pseudogene. The CDR3 has 16 amino acids. CDR3 DNA sequence: TGCACCAGCAGCCAAGGACAGGGTAGTTACCAAGAGACCCAGTACTTC. This encodes CTSSQGQGSYQETQYF.

This clone occurred a few times. V and J are TRBV27 and TRBJ2-7; 8 bases match TRBD1. Germline V gives CDR1 MNHEY, CDR2 SMNVEV (reference sequence). Germline trimming cut 4 bases from V and 2 bases from J; bases unmatched to any gene: 10. The length of the CDR3 is 16 residues. CDR3 residues: CASSSPGGRGTYEQYF. The DNA for the CDR3 is TGTGCCAGCAGTTCCCCAGGGGGCCGAGGAACCTACGAGCAGTACTTC.

This chain links TRBV28 with TRBJ2-7; the match to TRBD1 covers 9 bases. V shed 5 bases, J shed 5 bases, and the junction held 13 bases outside the gene matches. The CDR3 runs to 16 residues. Germline assignment: CDR1 MDHEN and CDR2 SYDVKM. The CDR3 DNA reads as TGTGCCAGCAGTCGAGGGGACAGGGTGGTTATTGACGAGCAGTACTTC. Its protein product is CASSRGDRVVIDEQYF.

The rearrangement uses TRBV6-5 and TRBJ1-2; no reliable D call. The CDR3 is made up of 15 amino acids. V was pared by 6 bases and J by 7 bases, with 21 bases between. Per germline, CDR1 MNHEY and CDR2 SVGAGI. The CDR3 here is CASRLQRSRIGGYTF. Here the CDR3 DNA reads TGTGCCAGCAGACTACAGCGGTCACGTATAGGTGGCTACACCTTC.

This clone was picked up a small number of times. The chain employs TRBV7-8 and TRBJ1-4; D gene uncertain. V lost 7 bases and J 4 bases, leaving 16 bases between the germline ends. The CDR3 has 15 residues. Germline lookup yields CDR1 SGHVS and CDR2 FQNEAQ. DNA for the CDR3: TGTGCCAGCACCGAATCCCGACTTTATAATGAAAAACTGTTTTTT. Its protein is CASTESRLYNEKLFF.

This clone was observed a handful of times. The chain joins TRBV5-1 to TRBJ2-1; 15 positions match TRBD2. Germline V lookup: CDR1 SGHRS, CDR2 YFSETQ. This CDR3 is 15 amino acids long. J gave up 9 bases and V 5 bases, and 6 bases lay outside the gene matches. CDR3 residues: CASSRTSGGACEQFF. The CDR3 nucleotides read TGCGCCAGCAGTCGGACTAGCGGGGGGGCATGTGAGCAGTTCTTC.

This chain joins TRBV5-4 and TRBJ2-1; 7 nucleotides line up with TRBD1. CDR1 is SGHNT, CDR2 YYREEE, per germline (reference sequence). The CDR3 length is 15 residues. Losses at the gene ends were 0 bases for V and 8 bases for J; bases not matched to a gene: 8. Here the CDR3 DNA reads TGTGCCAGCAGCTTGGGAAGGGGGCTGCGGGATGAGCAGTTCTTC. It is translated as CASSLGRGLRDEQFF.

This clone was seen just once. The V call is TRBV6-1, the J call TRBJ2-7; tentatively, D is TRBD2 (5 bases). The length of the CDR3 is 12 residues. Trimming took 4 bases from V and 11 from J, leaving 15 bases between them. Looked up from germline, CDR1 is MNHNS and CDR2 is SASEGT. In DNA form, the CDR3 reads TGTGCCAGCAGTGTCCCCCGGGGTGATAAGTACTTC. Translated, it gives CASSVPRGDKYF.

The chain carries TRBV18 and TRBJ1-1; a possible D gene is TRBD1 (5 bases). Germline lookup yields CDR1 KGHSH and CDR2 LQKENI. This CDR3 is 13 amino acids long. Deletions cut 3 bases from V and 1 base from J, with 6 bases between. For the CDR3, the DNA is TGTGCCAGCTCACCCAGGGAGAACACTGAAGCTTTCTTT. Its translation: CASSPRENTEAFF.

This clone was counted a few times. The V and J genes are TRBV11-2 and TRBJ2-1, with unresolved D. The V gene lost 5 bases and the J gene lost 9 bases, with 8 bases spanning the gap. Germline values: CDR1 SGHAT, CDR2 FQNNGV. This CDR3 has 11 residues. The CDR3 DNA follows: TGTGCCAGCAGCGCGAGCCTTGAGCAGTTCTTC. Protein sequence: CASSASLEQFF.

This chain uses TRBV5-1 with TRBJ2-7; TRBD1 agrees at 8 bases. CDR3 length equals 13 residues. The germline V gene has CDR1 SGHRS and CDR2 YFSETQ. V dropped 5 bases and J dropped 6; count of bases not matched to a gene: 7. The CDR3: CASRETGDREQYF. CDR3 coding DNA: TGCGCCAGCAGAGAGACAGGGGATCGCGAGCAGTACTTC. The variable domain in full, with the rest retrieved from reference TRBV5-1 and TRBJ2-7, is KAGVTQTPRYLIKTRGQQVTLSCSPISGHRSVSWYQQTPGQGLQFLFEYFSETQRNKGNFPGRFSGRQFSNSRSEMNVSTLELGDSALYLCASRETGDREQYFGPGTRLTVT.